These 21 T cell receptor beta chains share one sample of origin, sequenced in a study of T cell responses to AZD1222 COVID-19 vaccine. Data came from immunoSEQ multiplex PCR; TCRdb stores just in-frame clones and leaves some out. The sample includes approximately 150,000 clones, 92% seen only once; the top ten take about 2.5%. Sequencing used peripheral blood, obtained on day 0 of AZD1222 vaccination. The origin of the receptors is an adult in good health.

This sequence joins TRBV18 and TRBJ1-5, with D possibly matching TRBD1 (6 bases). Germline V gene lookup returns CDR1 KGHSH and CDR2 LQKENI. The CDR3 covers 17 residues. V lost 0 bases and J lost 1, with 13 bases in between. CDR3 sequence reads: CASSPPGGAGSNQPQHF. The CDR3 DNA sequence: TGTGCCAGCTCACCACCGGGGGGGGCCGGGAGCAATCAGCCCCAGCATTTT.

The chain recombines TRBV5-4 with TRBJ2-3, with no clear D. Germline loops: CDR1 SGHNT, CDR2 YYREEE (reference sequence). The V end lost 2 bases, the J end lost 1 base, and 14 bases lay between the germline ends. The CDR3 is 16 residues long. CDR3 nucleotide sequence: TGTGCCAGCAGCTTTGGTGTGGGCGGAGGCACAGATACGCAGTATTTT. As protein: CASSFGVGGGTDTQYF.

The CDR3 loop is CAWRRRAGDGYTF. The CDR3 nucleotides are TGTGCCTGGAGGCGGAGGGCAGGGGATGGCTACACCTTC. This chain connects TRBV30 to TRBJ1-2; D possibly corresponds to TRBD1 (6 bases). The germline V gene has CDR1 GTSNPN and CDR2 SVGIG (reference sequence). CDR3 length: 13 residues. V shed 3 bases and J shed 6 bases, with 14 bases lying between them.

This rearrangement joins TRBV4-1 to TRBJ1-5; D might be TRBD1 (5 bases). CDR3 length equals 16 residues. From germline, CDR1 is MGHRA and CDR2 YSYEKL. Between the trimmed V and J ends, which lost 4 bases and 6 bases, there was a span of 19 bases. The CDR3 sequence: CASSPAGRRVSQPQHF. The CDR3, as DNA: TGCGCCAGCAGCCCAGCAGGGAGGCGTGTGTCTCAGCCCCAGCATTTT.

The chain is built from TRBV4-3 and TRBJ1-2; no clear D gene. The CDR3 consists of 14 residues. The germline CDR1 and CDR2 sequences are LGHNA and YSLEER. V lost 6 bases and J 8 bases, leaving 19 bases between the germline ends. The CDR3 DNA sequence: TGCGCCAGCAGTGGGTTAGACCGGCCAAGGGGCTACACCTTC. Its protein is CASSGLDRPRGYTF.

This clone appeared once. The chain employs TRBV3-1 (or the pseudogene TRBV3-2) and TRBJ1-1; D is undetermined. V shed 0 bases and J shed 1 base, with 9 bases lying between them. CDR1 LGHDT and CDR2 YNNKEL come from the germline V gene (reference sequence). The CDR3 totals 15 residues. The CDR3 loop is CASSQDQTANTEAFF. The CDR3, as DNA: TGTGCCAGCAGCCAAGATCAAACAGCGAACACTGAAGCTTTCTTT.

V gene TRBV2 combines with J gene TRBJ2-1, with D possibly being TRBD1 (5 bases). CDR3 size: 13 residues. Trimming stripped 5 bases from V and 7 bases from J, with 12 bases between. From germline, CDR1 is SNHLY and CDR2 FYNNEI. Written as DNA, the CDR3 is TGTGCCAGCAGTAGTTATAGGGGTAATGAGCAGTTCTTC. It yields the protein CASSSYRGNEQFF.

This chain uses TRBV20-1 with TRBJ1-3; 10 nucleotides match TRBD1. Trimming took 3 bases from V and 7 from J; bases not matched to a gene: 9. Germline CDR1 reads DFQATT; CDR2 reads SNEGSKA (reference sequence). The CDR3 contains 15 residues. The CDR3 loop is CSASDPGTGVNTIYF. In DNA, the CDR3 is TGCAGTGCTAGTGACCCCGGGACAGGGGTTAACACCATATATTTT.

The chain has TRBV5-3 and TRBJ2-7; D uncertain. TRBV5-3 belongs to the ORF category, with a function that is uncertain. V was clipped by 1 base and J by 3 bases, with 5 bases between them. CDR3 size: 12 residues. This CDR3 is CARSLCGYEQYF. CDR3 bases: TGTGCCAGAAGCTTGTGCGGCTACGAGCAGTACTTC.

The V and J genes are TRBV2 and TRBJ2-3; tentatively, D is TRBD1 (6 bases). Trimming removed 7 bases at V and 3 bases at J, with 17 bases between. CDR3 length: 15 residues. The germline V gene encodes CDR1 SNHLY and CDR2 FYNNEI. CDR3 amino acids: CASTRRQGLTDTQYF. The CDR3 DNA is TGTGCCAGCACGAGGAGGCAGGGGCTTACAGATACGCAGTATTTT.

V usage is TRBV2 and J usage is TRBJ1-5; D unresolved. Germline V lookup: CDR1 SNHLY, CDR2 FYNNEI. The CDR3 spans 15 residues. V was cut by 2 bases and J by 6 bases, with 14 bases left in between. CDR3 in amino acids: CASSETQIASQPQHF. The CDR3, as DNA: TGTGCCAGCAGTGAAACCCAGATCGCGAGTCAGCCCCAGCATTTT.

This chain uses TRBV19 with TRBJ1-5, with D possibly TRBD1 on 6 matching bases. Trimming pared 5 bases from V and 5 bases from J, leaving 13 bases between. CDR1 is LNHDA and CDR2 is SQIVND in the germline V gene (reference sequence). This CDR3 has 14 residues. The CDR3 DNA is TGTGCCAGTAGTCTATTTGAGGGGGATCAGCCCCAGCATTTT. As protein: CASSLFEGDQPQHF.

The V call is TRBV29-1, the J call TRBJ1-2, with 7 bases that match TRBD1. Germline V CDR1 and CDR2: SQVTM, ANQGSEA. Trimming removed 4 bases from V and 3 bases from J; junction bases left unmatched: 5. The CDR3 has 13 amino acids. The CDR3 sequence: CSVVLGTDYGYTF. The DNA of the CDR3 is TGCAGCGTTGTATTGGGGACAGACTATGGCTACACCTTC.

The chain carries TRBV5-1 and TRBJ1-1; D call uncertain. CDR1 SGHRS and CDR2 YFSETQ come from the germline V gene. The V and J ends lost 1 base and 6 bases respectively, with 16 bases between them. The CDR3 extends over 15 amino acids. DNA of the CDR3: TGCGCCAGCAGCTTGAATGCCGGGGTTCGGGCTGAAGCTTTCTTT. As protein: CASSLNAGVRAEAFF.

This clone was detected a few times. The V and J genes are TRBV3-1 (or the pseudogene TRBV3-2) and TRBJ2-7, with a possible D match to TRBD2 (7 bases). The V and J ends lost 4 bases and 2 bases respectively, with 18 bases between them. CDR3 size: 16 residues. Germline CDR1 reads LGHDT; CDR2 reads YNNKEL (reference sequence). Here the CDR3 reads CASSRGGGSTPYEQYF. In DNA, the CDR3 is TGTGCCAGCAGCCGGGGCGGGGGCAGTACCCCCTACGAGCAGTACTTC.

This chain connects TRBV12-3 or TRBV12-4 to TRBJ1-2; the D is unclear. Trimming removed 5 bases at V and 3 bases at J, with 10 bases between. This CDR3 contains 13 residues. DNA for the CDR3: TGTGCCAGCAGTCTAATAGGCCACTATGGCTACACCTTC. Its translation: CASSLIGHYGYTF.

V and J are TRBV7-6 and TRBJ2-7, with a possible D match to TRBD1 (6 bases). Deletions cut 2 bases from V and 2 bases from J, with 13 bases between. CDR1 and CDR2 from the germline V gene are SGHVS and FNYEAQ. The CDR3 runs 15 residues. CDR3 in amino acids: CASSLSPDSTYEQYF. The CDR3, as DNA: TGTGCCAGCAGCTTATCACCGGACAGTACCTACGAGCAGTACTTC. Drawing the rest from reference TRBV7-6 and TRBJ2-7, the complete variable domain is GAGVSQSPRYKVTKRGQDVALRCDPISGHVSLYWYRQALGQGPEFLTYFNYEAQQDKSGLPNDRFSAERPEGSISTLTIQRTEQRDSAMYRCASSLSPDSTYEQYFGPGTRLTVT.

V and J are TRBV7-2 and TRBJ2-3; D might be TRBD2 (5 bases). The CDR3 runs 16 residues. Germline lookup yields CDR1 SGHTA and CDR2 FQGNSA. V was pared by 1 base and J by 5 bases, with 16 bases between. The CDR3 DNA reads TGTGCCAGCAGCTTAGTGCCGTCCGGGGTTGAAGATACGCAGTATTTT. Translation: CASSLVPSGVEDTQYF.

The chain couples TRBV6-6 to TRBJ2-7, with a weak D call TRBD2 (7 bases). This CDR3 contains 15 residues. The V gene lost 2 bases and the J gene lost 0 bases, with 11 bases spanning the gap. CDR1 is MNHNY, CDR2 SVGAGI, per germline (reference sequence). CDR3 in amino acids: CASSYAGGPSYEQYF. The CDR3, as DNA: TGTGCCAGCAGTTACGCCGGGGGGCCCTCCTACGAGCAGTACTTC.

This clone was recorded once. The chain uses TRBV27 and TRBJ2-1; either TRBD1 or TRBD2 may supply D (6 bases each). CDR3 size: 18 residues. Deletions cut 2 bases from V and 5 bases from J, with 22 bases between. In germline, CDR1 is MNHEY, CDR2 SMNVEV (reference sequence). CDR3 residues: CASSLAPLGGLGDNEQFF. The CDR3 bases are TGTGCCAGCAGTTTAGCCCCTTTGGGGGGCCTGGGGGACAATGAGCAGTTCTTC.

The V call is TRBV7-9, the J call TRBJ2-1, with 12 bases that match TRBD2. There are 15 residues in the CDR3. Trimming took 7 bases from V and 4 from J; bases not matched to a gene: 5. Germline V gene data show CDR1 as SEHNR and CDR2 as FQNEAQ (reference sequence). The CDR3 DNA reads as TGTGCCAGCACCCCGCTAGCGGGAGGGTACAATGAGCAGTTCTTC. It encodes CASTPLAGGYNEQFF.